The T cell receptor beta chain under discussion was sequenced for a study of early T cells in non-severe SARS-CoV-2 infection. Study in general: Alpha and beta chains were unpaired, from unsorted whole-blood bulk RNA.

The sample holds many counts of this clonotype. This CDR3 contains 13 residues. Trimming stripped 5 bases from V and 8 bases from J, with 13 bases between. Germline V CDR1 and CDR2: GTSNPN, SVGIG (reference sequence). TCRdb analysed the 5' RACE reads with MiXCR anew, one entry per CDR3 protein. Here the sample spans around 57,000 distinct CDR3 sequences, 6.2% being singletons. The material sequenced was whole blood. This clonotype originated in an adult who was a healthcare worker with PCR-confirmed SARS-CoV-2 infection or an uninfected control (not recorded which). The rearrangement links TRBV30 to TRBJ1-6; no clear D gene. The CDR3 DNA reads TGTGCCTGGGGGAGTCGGGCTGATTCACCCCTCCACTTT. Protein: CAWGSRADSPLHF. Filled out from reference TRBV30 and TRBJ1-6, the complete variable domain reads SQTIHQWPATLVQPVGSPLSLECTVEGTSNPNLYWYRQAAGRGLQLLFYSVGIGQISSEVPQNLSASRPQDRQFILSSKKLLLSDSGFYLCAWGSRADSPLHFGNGTRLTVT.